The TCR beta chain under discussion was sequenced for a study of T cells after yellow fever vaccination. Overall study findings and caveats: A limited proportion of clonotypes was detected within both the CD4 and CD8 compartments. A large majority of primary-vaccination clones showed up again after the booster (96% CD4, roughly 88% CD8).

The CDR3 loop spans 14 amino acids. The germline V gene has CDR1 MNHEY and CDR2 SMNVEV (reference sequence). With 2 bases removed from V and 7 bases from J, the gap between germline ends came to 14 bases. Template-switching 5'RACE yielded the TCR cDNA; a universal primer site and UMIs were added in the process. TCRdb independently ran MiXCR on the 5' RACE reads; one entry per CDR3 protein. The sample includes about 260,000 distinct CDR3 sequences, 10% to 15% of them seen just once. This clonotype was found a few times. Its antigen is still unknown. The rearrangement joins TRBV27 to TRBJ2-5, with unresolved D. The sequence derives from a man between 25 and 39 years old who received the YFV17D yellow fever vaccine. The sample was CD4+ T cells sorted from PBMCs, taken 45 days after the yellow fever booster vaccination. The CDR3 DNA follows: TGTGCCAGCAGTTTACAGTCCGGGCCACGGACCCAGTACTTC. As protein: CASSLQSGPRTQYF.